By proportion, the clone carrying this T cell receptor beta chain is medium-sized. This sample was taken from a study of OX40 agonist ivuxolimab in advanced cancers. Produced via immunoSEQ multiplex PCR; TCRdb's table is partial and in-frame only. The data contain around 37,000 clones, roughly 80% of them singletons. Per germline, CDR1 SGHDT and CDR2 YYEEEE. Trimming took 1 base from V and 4 from J; bases not matched to a gene: 8. The CDR3 sequence is 16 residues long. The sequencing here drew on CD4+ or CD8+ T cells sorted from blood, taken in a trial of the OX40 agonist ivuxolimab. The chain links TRBV5-6 to TRBJ1-5; 7 bases line up with TRBD1. The clonotype was recovered from an adult with an advanced solid tumor such as melanoma, head and neck, liver or kidney cancer. This chain's CDR3 is CASSLTTGAENQPQHF. As DNA, the CDR3 is TGTGCCAGCAGCTTGACCACAGGGGCGGAAAATCAGCCCCAGCATTTT.